Below, one TCR beta chain is given with its context. Its antigen is still unknown. Assay used: immunoSEQ multiplex PCR; TCRdb lists only in-frame clones, some missing. The sample contains around 450,000 clones, around nine tenths of which appear only once. This record comes from a study of Ad26.COV2.S vaccination and SARS-CoV-2 variants. As for the study in general: This donor came from the COV1001 trial of Ad26.COV2.S.

The study's findings and limits: Vaccine and placebo recipients had comparable breadth of non-spike TCRs. Post-vaccination spike-specific CD8+ and CD4+ T cell responses reportedly had substantial breadth.

V was clipped by 6 bases and J by 1 base, with 17 bases between them. The CDR3 spans 17 residues. Germline V CDR1 and CDR2: SGHNT, YYREEE (reference sequence). Treatment meaning: over 15 received Ad26.COV2.S at low or high dose, single or two shots; about five received placebo; per-sample allocation not given. Each sample was drawn 63 days after the first injection (of vaccine or placebo). An Ad26 vector carrying the Wuhan-strain SARS-CoV-2 spike served as the vaccine. The sequence was collected from a person aged 18-60 years who received the Ad26.COV2.S COVID-19 vaccine or a placebo. The chain couples TRBV5-4 to TRBJ2-6; D may match TRBD1 or TRBD2 (5 bases each). The starting material was peripheral blood, obtained in a trial of Ad26.COV2.S vaccine versus placebo. CDR3 DNA sequence: TGTGCCAGCACCCGGTGGGCCTGGGGGTCTGGGGCCAACGTCCTGACTTTC. Protein sequence: CASTRWAWGSGANVLTF. Full variable domain (outside the CDR3, taken from reference TRBV5-4 and TRBJ2-6): ETGVTQSPTHLIKTRGQQVTLRCSSQSGHNTVSWYQQALGQGPQFIFQYYREEENGRGNFPPRFSGLQFPNYSSELNVNALELDDSALYLCASTRWAWGSGANVLTFGAGSRLTVL.